This T cell receptor (beta chain) was profiled in a study of shared clonotypes between healthy human individuals. Study findings and constraints: Clonotype sharing among donors was thought likely to change with sequencing depth.

Naive CD8 isolation took CD45RO-negative cells positively selected for CCR7 and excluded terminally differentiated effector memory CD45RA+ cells. Only in-frame clones appear in the TCRdb table, and some are missing; sequencing was by immunoSEQ multiplex PCR. Of 1.5 million to 2.5 million clones listed, about 95% are singletons. With regard to this clone: The antigen is unknown.

Germline CDR1 reads SEHNR; CDR2 reads FQNEAQ (reference sequence). This CDR3 is 14 amino acids long. V was cut by 2 bases and J by 6 bases, with 14 bases left in between. Sample: naive CD8+ T cells sorted from blood. The chain combines TRBV7-9 with TRBJ2-7; either TRBD1 or TRBD2 may supply D (5 bases each). The clonotype originates from a man between 18 and 29 years old in good health. CDR3 in DNA: TGTGCCAGCAGCTTACCGGGGCCCGGAGGCGAGCAGTACTTC. Translated: CASSLPGPGGEQYF.